The 19 T cell receptor beta chains given below trace back to one sample, sequenced in a study of shared clonotypes between healthy human individuals. CD8 cells regarded as naive lacked CD45RO, were positively chosen for CCR7, and omitted terminally differentiated effector memory CD45RA+ cells. The assay was immunoSEQ multiplex PCR, and TCRdb's table has in-frame clones only and misses some. In the table there are about 2.1 million clones, about 93% of which are singletons. Sequenced sample: naive CD8+ T cells from PBMCs. The source of these receptors is a man aged 18 to 29 in good health. Some clones in this sample may be carry-over from other donors' samples.

The chain joins TRBV9 to TRBJ2-3; D perhaps matches TRBD1 (6 bases). CDR1 is SGDLS, CDR2 YYNGEE, per germline. The V gene lost 1 base and the J gene lost 3 bases, with 15 bases spanning the gap. The CDR3 sequence is 16 residues long. The CDR3 loop is CASSVNQGIRTDTQYF. The DNA of the CDR3 is TGTGCCAGCAGCGTAAATCAGGGGATTAGGACAGATACGCAGTATTTT.

This chain connects TRBV19 to TRBJ2-1, with 7 bases that match TRBD1. V trimming: 7 bases; J trimming: 4 bases; junction bases outside the gene matches: 7. There are 14 residues in the CDR3. From germline, CDR1 is LNHDA and CDR2 SQIVND (reference sequence). Here the CDR3 DNA reads TGTGCCAGTACCGACGGGACAGATTACAATGAGCAGTTCTTC. Its protein is CASTDGTDYNEQFF. Based on the CDR3 plus reference TRBV19 and TRBJ2-1, the full variable domain is DGGITQSPKYLFRKEGQNVTLSCEQNLNHDAMYWYRQDPGQGLRLIYYSQIVNDFQKGDIAEGYSVSREKKESFPLTVTSAQKNPTAFYLCASTDGTDYNEQFFGPGTRLTVL.

The chain couples TRBV19 to TRBJ1-1; D is ambiguous. The CDR3 spans 12 residues. Germline CDR1 is LNHDA and CDR2 is SQIVND (reference sequence). The V and J ends lost 4 bases and 4 bases respectively, with 7 bases between them. CDR3 coding DNA: TGTGCCAGTAGTAGGTTCAGCACTGAAGCTTTCTTT. Encoded protein: CASSRFSTEAFF.

J is TRBJ2-5 and V is TRBV5-1, with 9 positions matching TRBD2. The end of the DNA fits TRBJ2-7 better, so the J call may be wrong. This CDR3 contains 14 residues. CDR1 and CDR2 (germline): SGHRS, YFSETQ. The CDR3 region has the DNA TGCGCCAGCAGCCTGGCGGGAGGGTGGTACGAGCAGTACTTC. It is translated as CASSLAGGWYEQYF.

The gene calls are TRBV27 and TRBJ2-1, with D perhaps TRBD2 (6 bases). V lost 6 bases to trimming and J lost 3 bases, with 18 bases between them. The CDR3 length is 16 residues. Germline assignment: CDR1 MNHEY and CDR2 SMNVEV (reference sequence). This CDR3 reads CASSSGSGRIYNEQFF. The CDR3 nucleotides are TGTGCCAGCAGCAGCGGGTCCGGGAGAATCTACAATGAGCAGTTCTTC.

For this clone: This sample includes further DNA sequences coding for the same CDR3. This sequence joins TRBV7-2 and TRBJ2-1, with D perhaps matching TRBD2 (6 bases). Germline V lookup: CDR1 SGHTA, CDR2 FQGNSA. This CDR3 has 15 residues. Trimming left V 3 bases short and J 0 bases short, with 9 bases between. The CDR3 DNA follows: TGTGCCAGCAGCTTTAGCGGTAGCTCCTACAATGAGCAGTTCTTC. Translated, it gives CASSFSGSSYNEQFF. Full variable domain (outside the CDR3, taken from reference TRBV7-2 and TRBJ2-1): GAGVSQSPSNKVTEKGKDVELRCDPISGHTALYWYRQSLGQGLEFLIYFQGNSAPDKSGLPSDRFSAERTGGSVSTLTIQRTQQEDSAVYLCASSFSGSSYNEQFFGPGTRLTVL.

This clone was detected a few times. The genes are TRBV29-1 and TRBJ1-2; D remains unclear. The CDR3 spans 12 residues. From germline, CDR1 is SQVTM and CDR2 ANQGSEA. The V gene lost 0 bases and the J gene lost 7 bases, with 9 bases spanning the gap. In DNA form, the CDR3 reads TGCAGCGTTGAAGACCGAGGGTCTGGCTACACCTTC. Encoded protein: CSVEDRGSGYTF.

The rearrangement links TRBV4-3 to TRBJ2-7; possible D gene TRBD2, 6 bases. Germline lookup yields CDR1 LGHNA and CDR2 YSLEER. Trimming removed 0 bases from V and 6 bases from J, with 18 bases in between. This CDR3 region has 16 residues. The CDR3 nucleotides are TGCGCCAGCAGCCAAGACCAGCTGGCGGAGGGGCTCGAGCAGTACTTC. Protein sequence: CASSQDQLAEGLEQYF.

This sequence joins TRBV4-1 and TRBJ2-3; a weak D match, TRBD1 (6 bases). This CDR3 spans 16 amino acids. Germline values: CDR1 MGHRA, CDR2 YSYEKL. The ends were cut back, 1 base at V and 2 bases at J, with 13 bases in the middle. CDR3 nucleotide sequence: TGCGCCAGCAGCCAAGTAAACAGGGAATCCACAGATACGCAGTATTTT. Protein: CASSQVNRESTDTQYF.

J is TRBJ1-2 and V is TRBV27; the D is unclear. CDR3 size: 13 residues. With 1 base removed from V and 0 bases from J, the gap between germline ends came to 3 bases. Per germline, CDR1 MNHEY and CDR2 SMNVEV (reference sequence). CDR3 in amino acids: CASSLYTNYGYTF. In DNA form, the CDR3 reads TGTGCCAGCAGTTTATATACTAACTATGGCTACACCTTC.

The J gene is TRBJ2-5, the V gene TRBV5-1; the match to TRBD2 covers 10 bases. From germline, CDR1 is SGHRS and CDR2 YFSETQ. With 2 bases clipped from V and 1 base from J, the junction kept 5 bases outside the gene matches. The CDR3 is 16 residues long. The CDR3 region has the DNA TGCGCCAGCAGCTTTACTAGCGGGGTCTTCCAAGAGACCCAGTACTTC. Residues: CASSFTSGVFQETQYF.

The CDR3 DNA reads TGTGCCAGCAGCTTCACTAGCGGGAGATCCGGGGAGCTGTTTTTT. This translates into CASSFTSGRSGELFF. J is TRBJ2-2 and V is TRBV6-5; the match to TRBD2 covers 11 bases. CDR1 and CDR2 from the germline V gene are MNHEY and SVGAGI. V lost 6 bases and J lost 6; bases outside the gene matches: 6. The CDR3 runs to 15 residues.

This clone was recorded only once. V is TRBV4-1 and J is TRBJ2-1; 10 positions match TRBD2. This CDR3 contains 17 residues. Germline CDR1 reads MGHRA; CDR2 reads YSYEKL. V shed 0 bases, J shed 9 bases, and the junction held 11 bases outside the gene matches. The CDR3, as DNA: TGCGCCAGCAGCCAAGAACGGCTAGCGGGAGTAATGGGTGAGCAGTTCTTC. This encodes CASSQERLAGVMGEQFF.

The V call is TRBV27, the J call TRBJ2-7; D possibly corresponds to TRBD1 (6 bases). CDR3 size: 15 residues. Trimming took 2 bases from V and 1 from J, leaving 12 bases between them. Germline V CDR1 and CDR2: MNHEY, SMNVEV (reference sequence). CDR3 DNA: TGTGCCAGCAGTTTAGGACAGCCTCATTCCTACGAGCAGTACTTC. It yields the protein CASSLGQPHSYEQYF.

This chain links TRBV19 with TRBJ2-7, with a tentative D call TRBD1 (6 bases). V was trimmed by 1 base and J by 3 bases, leaving 13 bases between them. This CDR3 has 15 residues. The germline V gene has CDR1 LNHDA and CDR2 SQIVND (reference sequence). CDR3 coding DNA: TGTGCCAGTAGTATAGTACAGGGCGGCTACTACGAGCAGTACTTC. Encoded protein: CASSIVQGGYYEQYF.

The gene calls are TRBV7-3 and TRBJ2-7; the match to TRBD2 covers 10 bases. The CDR3 covers 18 residues. Germline lookup yields CDR1 SGHTA and CDR2 FQGTGA. With V trimmed by 2 bases and J by 2 bases, 12 bases remained unmatched. The CDR3 is CASSLGLAGVRGTYEQYF. DNA of the CDR3: TGTGCCAGCAGCTTAGGGCTAGCGGGAGTTCGTGGGACCTACGAGCAGTACTTC.

The chain recombines TRBV27 with TRBJ1-4; D remains unclear. V was pared by 8 bases and J by 6 bases, with 19 bases between. The CDR3 runs 15 residues. The germline V gene has CDR1 MNHEY and CDR2 SMNVEV (reference sequence). Written as DNA, the CDR3 is TGTGCCAGCGGAATAATGGGTGAATTTCATGAAAAACTGTTTTTT. It is translated as CASGIMGEFHEKLFF.

With regard to this clone: The identical CDR3 is also encoded by other nucleotide sequences in the sample. CDR3 region: CAWSVSGNYGYTF. In DNA, the CDR3 is TGTGCCTGGAGTGTGTCAGGGAACTATGGCTACACCTTC. This chain links TRBV30 with TRBJ1-2; D might be TRBD1 (5 bases). V lost 0 bases and J lost 2, with 7 bases in between. Germline CDR1 GTSNPN, CDR2 SVGIG (reference sequence). There are 13 residues in the CDR3.

This clone was found once. This sequence joins TRBV7-9 and TRBJ1-1; D may be TRBD1 (5 bases). CDR3 length: 11 residues. V was cut by 6 bases and J by 11 bases, with 13 bases left in between. The germline CDR1 and CDR2 sequences are SEHNR and FQNEAQ (reference sequence). The CDR3 loop reads CASSSGLGAFF. CDR3 sequence (DNA): TGTGCCAGCAGTTCAGGGCTAGGGGCTTTCTTT. The full variable domain, in which reference TRBV7-9 and TRBJ1-1 provide the parts outside the CDR3, is DTGVSQNPRHKITKRGQNVTFRCDPISEHNRLYWYRQTLGQGPEFLTYFQNEAQLEKSRLLSDRFSAERPKGSFSTLEIQRTEQGDSAMYLCASSSGLGAFFGQGTRLTVV.